This T cell receptor beta chain emerged from a study of radiation and T cells in renal cell carcinoma. Produced via immunoSEQ multiplex PCR; TCRdb's table is partial and in-frame only. Here the sample spans 110,000 to 150,000 clones, approximately 87% being singletons. The time point here: baseline pretreatment blood. Treatment noted: 15 Gy SBRT to primary tumor, nephrectomy 4 weeks later. CDR3 length: 14 residues. V was trimmed by 0 bases and J by 7 bases, leaving 14 bases between them. CDR1 and CDR2 from the germline V gene are SGHRS and YFSETQ. The sequencing here drew on blood, taken from a patient whose treatment included radiotherapy and nephrectomy. This receptor was identified in a woman aged 45-60 years with renal cell carcinoma. The chain couples TRBV5-1 to TRBJ2-7, with TRBD2 as a possible D gene (5 bases). In nucleotides, the CDR3 is TGCGCCAGCAGCTTGGAGGGAGTCCCGCGGGAGCAGTACTTC. Protein: CASSLEGVPREQYF.